A selection of T cell receptor beta chains follows, all from one sample in a study of CD8 T cells in ankylosing spondylitis. TCRdb reprocessed the 5' RACE reads via MiXCR and lists one record per CDR3 protein. The sample records 290,000 or so distinct CDR3 sequences, 20% to 25% being singletons. The sequenced sample consisted of blood, either unsorted or a sorted T cell fraction (not recorded which). These receptors all stem from a female donor with ankylosing spondylitis or in good health (not recorded which). CDR3s include the opening cysteine and the closing phenylalanine or tryptophan. D genes are given only for firm matches. Size is stated for part of the rows, as once, few or many counts, or as a class when the clone is expanded.

J: TRBJ2-1
V: TRBV3-1
D: .
size: .
CDR3: CASSQDTGQYNEQFF
DNA: TGTGCCAGCAGCCAAGATACCGGACAGTACAATGAGCAGTTCTTC

J: TRBJ2-1
V: TRBV24-1
D: TRBD2
size: .
CDR3: CATSLAGAHEQFF
DNA: TGTGCCACCAGTCTAGCGGGAGCCCATGAGCAGTTCTTC

J: TRBJ2-1
V: TRBV3-1
D: .
size: few
CDR3: CASSHPPPTQQFF
DNA: TGTGCCAGCAGCCATCCCCCACCGACCCAGCAGTTCTTC

J: TRBJ1-6
V: TRBV12-3/TRBV12-4
D: .
size: few
CDR3: CAIGQFGWGALHF
DNA: TGTGCCATTGGGCAGTTCGGCTGGGGGGCCCTCCACTTT

J: TRBJ2-3
V: TRBV19
D: .
size: few
CDR3: CASIGAGTQYF
DNA: TGTGCCAGTATTGGGGCCGGGACGCAGTATTTT

J: TRBJ2-7
V: TRBV3-1
D: .
size: few
CDR3: CASSFDPGYEQYF
DNA: TGTGCCAGCAGTTTTGATCCGGGATACGAGCAGTACTTC

J: TRBJ1-5
V: TRBV20-1
D: TRBD1
size: few
CDR3: CSASPSRGLGNQPQHF
DNA: TGCAGTGCTAGTCCATCCAGGGGGCTCGGCAATCAGCCCCAGCATTTT

J: TRBJ2-1
V: TRBV3-1
D: .
size: few
CDR3: CASSRNSWDEQFF
DNA: TGTGCCAGCAGCCGGAATAGCTGGGATGAGCAGTTCTTC

J: TRBJ2-3
V: TRBV4-2
D: .
size: few
CDR3: CASSRTQAAGSTDTQYF
DNA: TGTGCCAGCAGCCGAACGCAAGCGGCGGGTAGCACAGATACGCAGTATTTT

J: TRBJ2-2
V: TRBV28
D: .
size: .
CDR3: CASSLAGPTGELFF
DNA: TGTGCCAGCAGTTTAGCGGGACCCACCGGGGAGCTGTTTTTT

J: TRBJ2-1
V: TRBV12-3/TRBV12-4
D: TRBD2
size: many
CDR3: CASRLAGTEQFF
DNA: TGTGCCAGCAGACTAGCGGGAACTGAGCAGTTCTTC

J: TRBJ2-2
V: TRBV20-1
D: TRBD2
size: .
CDR3: CSARLAGGRPTGELFF
DNA: TGCAGTGCTAGATTAGCGGGAGGACGTCCAACCGGGGAGCTGTTTTTT

J: TRBJ2-1
V: TRBV19
D: TRBD2
size: .
CDR3: CASSIRASGVYNEQFF
DNA: TGTGCCAGTAGTATCAGGGCTAGCGGAGTCTACAATGAGCAGTTCTTC

J: TRBJ2-1
V: TRBV5-1
D: TRBD2
size: .
CDR3: CASSLAGGLRVEQFF
DNA: TGCGCCAGCAGCTTAGCGGGAGGGCTCCGGGTTGAGCAGTTCTTC

J: TRBJ2-7
V: TRBV6-2/TRBV6-3
D: .
size: many
CDR3: CASSFTQLYEQYF
DNA: TGTGCCAGCAGTTTTACCCAACTCTACGAGCAGTACTTC

J: TRBJ2-2
V: TRBV12-3/TRBV12-4
D: .
size: .
CDR3: CASSLRRSGELFF
DNA: TGTGCCAGCAGTTTACGGCGGAGCGGGGAGCTGTTTTTT

J: TRBJ2-4
V: TRBV20-1
D: .
size: .
CDR3: CSAEAGGTKNIQYF
DNA: TGCAGTGCGGAGGCAGGGGGGACCAAAAACATTCAGTACTTC

J: TRBJ2-7
V: TRBV27
D: TRBD2
size: few
CDR3: CASSPPGGLAVTYEQYF
DNA: TGTGCCAGCAGTCCCCCGGGTGGGCTAGCGGTAACCTACGAGCAGTACTTC

J: TRBJ2-5
V: TRBV7-2
D: .
size: .
CDR3: CASSPGGVETQYF
DNA: TGTGCCAGCAGTCCCGGAGGGGTGGAGACCCAGTACTTC

J: TRBJ2-2
V: TRBV6-1
D: TRBD2
size: few
CDR3: CASTWVGTSISTGELFF
DNA: TGTGCCAGCACCTGGGTTGGGACTAGCATTTCAACCGGGGAGCTGTTTTTT

J: TRBJ1-1
V: TRBV19
D: .
size: .
CDR3: CASSIDWTGNTEAFF
DNA: TGTGCCAGTAGTATAGATTGGACCGGGAACACTGAAGCTTTCTTT

J: TRBJ2-1
V: TRBV4-3
D: TRBD2
size: few
CDR3: CASSRGLASNEQFF
DNA: TGCGCCAGCAGCCGGGGACTAGCGAGTAATGAGCAGTTCTTC

J: TRBJ2-5
V: TRBV7-9
D: TRBD1
size: once
CDR3: CASSFYGQGEETQYF
DNA: TGTGCCAGCAGCTTCTACGGACAGGGGGAAGAGACCCAGTACTTC

J: TRBJ2-5
V: TRBV18
D: .
size: .
CDR3: CASSRAVQETQYF
DNA: TGTGCCAGCTCCCGAGCAGTCCAAGAGACCCAGTACTTC

J: TRBJ1-1
V: TRBV29-1
D: TRBD1
size: few
CDR3: CSVAKITGTGSDEAFF
DNA: TGCAGCGTTGCGAAAATTACCGGGACAGGGAGTGATGAAGCTTTCTTT

J: TRBJ2-1
V: TRBV4-3
D: .
size: many
CDR3: CASSRIRGAVYNEQFF
DNA: TGCGCCAGCAGCCGGATACGGGGGGCTGTCTACAATGAGCAGTTCTTC

J: TRBJ1-2
V: TRBV28
D: .
size: .
CDR3: CASSSKVDGYTF
DNA: TGTGCCAGCAGTTCCAAGGTTGATGGCTACACCTTC

J: TRBJ1-1
V: TRBV6-5
D: .
size: many
CDR3: CASSSYSGGGPPEAFF
DNA: TGTGCCAGCAGTTCCTATTCTGGGGGGGGCCCTCCGGAAGCTTTCTTT

J: TRBJ2-7
V: TRBV20-1
D: .
size: many
CDR3: CSARAWDSHYEQYF
DNA: TGCAGTGCTAGAGCCTGGGACTCCCACTACGAGCAGTACTTC

J: TRBJ2-2
V: TRBV7-2
D: .
size: .
CDR3: CASSLPIDRELFF
DNA: TGTGCCAGCAGCTTACCTATCGACCGGGAGCTGTTTTTT

J: TRBJ2-7
V: TRBV20-1
D: TRBD2
size: .
CDR3: CSATLAAPYEQYF
DNA: TGCAGTGCTACACTAGCGGCCCCCTACGAGCAGTACTTC

J: TRBJ2-3
V: TRBV7-8
D: .
size: .
CDR3: CASTPPTDTQYF
DNA: TGTGCCAGCACCCCCCCAACAGATACGCAGTATTTT

J: TRBJ2-7
V: TRBV12-5
D: TRBD2
size: .
CDR3: CASGPGRTRLLADEQYF
DNA: TGTGCTAGTGGTCCTGGCCGGACCCGCCTACTAGCGGACGAGCAGTACTTC

J: TRBJ2-3
V: TRBV7-2
D: .
size: .
CDR3: CASSLEARADTQYF
DNA: TGTGCCAGCAGCTTAGAGGCCAGGGCAGATACGCAGTATTTT

J: TRBJ2-7
V: TRBV10-1
D: TRBD1
size: few
CDR3: CASSDPGGNEQYF
DNA: TGCGCCAGCAGTGACCCAGGGGGCAACGAGCAGTACTTC

J: TRBJ1-1
V: TRBV12-3/TRBV12-4
D: .
size: .
CDR3: CASTYGKHTEAFF
DNA: TGTGCCAGCACCTACGGTAAACACACTGAAGCTTTCTTT

J: TRBJ2-7
V: TRBV7-9
D: .
size: .
CDR3: CARSQEQYF
DNA: TGTGCCAGGTCGCAAGAGCAGTACTTC

J: TRBJ2-2
V: TRBV20-1
D: .
size: .
CDR3: CSASSGLITGELFF
DNA: TGCAGTGCTTCCTCGGGACTCATCACCGGGGAGCTGTTTTTT

J: TRBJ2-7
V: TRBV5-1
D: .
size: few
CDR3: CASSEASGPYEQYF
DNA: TGCGCCAGCTCCGAGGCCAGCGGGCCCTACGAGCAGTACTTC

J: TRBJ1-5
V: TRBV20-1
D: .
size: few
CDR3: CSARGRGNQPQHF
DNA: TGCAGTGCTAGAGGGAGGGGCAATCAGCCCCAGCATTTT

J: TRBJ2-7
V: TRBV6-6
D: .
size: few
CDR3: CASSLTTYEQYF
DNA: TGTGCCAGCAGTTTGACTACGTACGAGCAGTACTTC

J: TRBJ2-7
V: TRBV7-3
D: TRBD1
size: few
CDR3: CASSPRNGQGQVQYF
DNA: TGTGCCAGCAGCCCCAGAAACGGACAGGGGCAGGTGCAGTACTTC

J: TRBJ2-1
V: TRBV12-3/TRBV12-4
D: TRBD2
size: .
CDR3: CASSLRLAGGVNEQFF
DNA: TGTGCCAGCAGTTTAAGACTAGCGGGAGGAGTCAATGAGCAGTTCTTC

J: TRBJ1-1
V: TRBV7-8
D: .
size: few
CDR3: CASSLDLQRGRTEAFF
DNA: TGTGCCAGCAGCTTAGATTTACAGCGGGGCAGAACTGAAGCTTTCTTT

J: TRBJ2-1
V: TRBV20-1
D: TRBD1
size: few
CDR3: CSARGQGINNEQFF
DNA: TGCAGTGCAAGGGGACAGGGGATAAACAATGAGCAGTTCTTC

J: TRBJ2-2
V: TRBV7-9
D: TRBD1
size: many
CDR3: CASSPGTGVTGELFF
DNA: TGTGCCAGCAGCCCCGGGACAGGGGTTACCGGGGAGCTGTTTTTT

J: TRBJ2-1
V: TRBV6-2/TRBV6-3
D: .
size: few
CDR3: CASSARHPSSYNEQFF
DNA: TGTGCCAGCAGTGCCCGACATCCAAGCTCCTACAATGAGCAGTTCTTC

J: TRBJ2-1
V: TRBV12-3/TRBV12-4
D: .
size: few
CDR3: CASSLGRSSYEQFF
DNA: TGTGCCAGCAGTTTAGGAAGGTCAAGCTATGAGCAGTTCTTC

J: TRBJ2-7
V: TRBV12-3/TRBV12-4
D: TRBD1
size: .
CDR3: CASSLAGQVYEQYF
DNA: TGTGCCAGCAGTTTGGCGGGACAGGTTTACGAGCAGTACTTC

J: TRBJ2-7
V: TRBV6-2/TRBV6-3
D: TRBD2
size: few
CDR3: CASSVGTSDNEQYF
DNA: TGTGCCAGCAGTGTCGGGACTAGCGACAACGAGCAGTACTTC

J: TRBJ2-3
V: TRBV4-2
D: TRBD2
size: few
CDR3: CASSQTSGRDTQYF
DNA: TGTGCCAGCAGCCAGACTAGCGGGAGAGATACGCAGTATTTT

J: TRBJ1-3
V: TRBV7-9
D: .
size: many
CDR3: CASSPTASLGNTIYF
DNA: TGTGCCAGCAGCCCTACTGCTTCTCTTGGAAACACCATATATTTT

J: TRBJ1-1
V: TRBV7-9
D: .
size: .
CDR3: CASSSFTGLNTEAFF
DNA: TGTGCCAGCAGCTCGTTCACAGGGTTGAACACTGAAGCTTTCTTT

J: TRBJ2-5
V: TRBV10-3
D: .
size: few
CDR3: CAISERERMTQYF
DNA: TGTGCCATCAGTGAAAGAGAACGAATGACCCAGTACTTC

J: TRBJ2-1
V: TRBV3-1
D: TRBD2
size: few
CDR3: CASSQALSSGKVEQFF
DNA: TGTGCCAGCAGCCAAGCCCTATCTAGCGGGAAGGTGGAGCAGTTCTTC

J: TRBJ2-6
V: TRBV29-1
D: .
size: many
CDR3: CSVGQGRVGANVLTF
DNA: TGCAGCGTTGGACAGGGGAGGGTTGGGGCCAACGTCCTGACTTTC

J: TRBJ2-1
V: TRBV5-1
D: .
size: .
CDR3: CASSLELGSYNEQFF
DNA: TGCGCCAGCAGCTTGGAGCTAGGCTCCTACAATGAGCAGTTCTTC